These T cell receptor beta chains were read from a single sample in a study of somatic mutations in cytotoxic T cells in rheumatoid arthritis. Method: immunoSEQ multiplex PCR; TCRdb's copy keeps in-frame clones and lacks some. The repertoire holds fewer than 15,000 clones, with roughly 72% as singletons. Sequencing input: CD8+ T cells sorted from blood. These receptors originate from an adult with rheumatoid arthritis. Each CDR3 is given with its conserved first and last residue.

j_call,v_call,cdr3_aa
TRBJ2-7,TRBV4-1,CASSLYQSDTYEQYF
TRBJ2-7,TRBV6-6,CASSYGGTVDYEQYF
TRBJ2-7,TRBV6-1,CASSDGNGYEQYF
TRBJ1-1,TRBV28,CASRPTLGGGTEAFF
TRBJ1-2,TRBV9,CASSVGRGSYGYTF
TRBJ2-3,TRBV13,CASSIGGQVTDTQYF
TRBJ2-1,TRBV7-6,CASSLRTGGNEQFF
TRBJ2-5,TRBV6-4,CASSDSGTSGGPSQETQYF
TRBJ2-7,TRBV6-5,CASSYSGGGGYEQYF
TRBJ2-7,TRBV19,CASSPSEGYEQYF
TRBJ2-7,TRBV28,CASYEGASYEQYF
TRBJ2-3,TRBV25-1,CASRGTGGTDTQYF
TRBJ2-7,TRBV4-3,CASSQGLPGIIPYEQYF
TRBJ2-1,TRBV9,CASSVDSGVYNEQFF
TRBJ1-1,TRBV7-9,CASSYGGPLNTEAFF
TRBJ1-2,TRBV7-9,CASSRRRQEGPRVDYGYTF
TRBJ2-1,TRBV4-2,CASSQEEGEYNEQFF
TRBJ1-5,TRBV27,CASSLGISQPQHF
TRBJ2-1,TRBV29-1,CSVEGWRSNNEQFF
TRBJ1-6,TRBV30,CACYEGGNSPLHF
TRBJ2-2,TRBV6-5,CASSLGGAGELFF
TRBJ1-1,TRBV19,CASSRGPEAFF
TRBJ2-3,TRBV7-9,CASSLGLDTQYF
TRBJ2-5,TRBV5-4,CASSMWTGGETQYF
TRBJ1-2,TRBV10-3,CAISGSLGGYTF
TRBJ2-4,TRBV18,CASSPDGTGQGLNIQYF
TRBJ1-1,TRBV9,CASSVGGAGGLNTEAFF
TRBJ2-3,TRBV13,CASSLGGARDTQYF
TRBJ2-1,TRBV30,CAWKGGSRSITYNEQFF